The rows below give T cell receptor beta chains drawn from one sample of a study of T cell responses to AZD1222 COVID-19 vaccine. Sequencing used immunoSEQ multiplex PCR; TCRdb keeps in-frame clones, though not all of them. The table lists some 95,000 clones, around nine tenths of them singletons, with roughly 4% in the top ten. The sample was peripheral blood, taken on day 0 of AZD1222 vaccination. The receptors here all came from an adult in good health. The CDR3 runs from the conserved cysteine through the conserved F or W. The D gene is left open where the match is weak. Clone size is stated in some rows and not others, as once, few, many or a class when expanded.

j_call clone_size d_call v_call cdr3_nt cdr3_aa
TRBJ2-2 NA NA TRBV5-8 TGTGCCAGCAGCTTGGGACAGGCGAGTCGGGAGCTGTTTTTT CASSLGQASRELFF
TRBJ1-1 NA TRBD1 TRBV4-1 TGCGCCAGCAGCCCCTCCGGGCAGGGGGCAATGGCTGAAGCTTTCTTT CASSPSGQGAMAEAFF
TRBJ1-1 NA NA TRBV7-2 TGTGCCAGCAGCTCAAGACAGGTCCCGGGGACTGAAGCTTTCTTT CASSSRQVPGTEAFF
TRBJ1-2 NA TRBD1 TRBV6-5 TGTGCCAGCGGACAGGGAATTTCCTATGGCTACACCTTC CASGQGISYGYTF
TRBJ2-1 NA TRBD2 TRBV13 TGTGCCAGCAGCTCCCCGGGACTAGCGGGGCTGAGCTCCTACAATGAGCAGTTCTTC CASSSPGLAGLSSYNEQFF
TRBJ1-3 NA NA TRBV30 TGTGCCTGGAAAGGGTGGGGAAACACCATATATTTT CAWKGWGNTIYF
TRBJ2-5 NA TRBD1 TRBV5-8 TGTGCCAGCAGTCTTACAGGGGTGGAGACCCAGTACTTC CASSLTGVETQYF
TRBJ2-5 once NA TRBV30 TGTGCCTGGAGTGTAGTGGTGCCAGAGACCCAGTACTTC CAWSVVVPETQYF
TRBJ1-5 NA NA TRBV12-5 TGTGCTAGTGGCCCCAATCAGCCCCAGCATTTT CASGPNQPQHF
TRBJ1-6 NA NA TRBV27 TGTGCCAGCAGCCAGGGCCTCAATTCACCCCTCCACTTT CASSQGLNSPLHF
TRBJ2-1 NA TRBD1 TRBV5-6 TGTGCCAGCAGTTATGGAACAGGGGGCGCGTACAATGAGCAGTTCTTC CASSYGTGGAYNEQFF
TRBJ1-5 NA NA TRBV19 TGTGCCAGTAGACCAGAGGTCGGGGGGATACAGCCCCAGCATTTT CASRPEVGGIQPQHF
TRBJ1-3 NA NA TRBV5-4 TGTGCCAGCAGCTCGTCGTCCTCTGGAAACACCATATATTTT CASSSSSSGNTIYF
TRBJ1-1 NA NA TRBV6-1 TGTGCCAGCAGTGAACGGACAGTTAACACTGAAGCTTTCTTT CASSERTVNTEAFF
TRBJ2-7 NA TRBD2 TRBV5-6 TGTGCCAGCAGCTTCCTCCCTAGCGGGGGGATGTGGGTCGCCTACGAGCAGTACTTC CASSFLPSGGMWVAYEQYF
TRBJ1-5 NA NA TRBV28 TGTGCCAGCAGTTTATGGGGGGGCAGATATCAGCCCCAGCATTTT CASSLWGGRYQPQHF
TRBJ1-2 NA NA TRBV12-3/TRBV12-4 TGTGCCAGCAGCAAGGGGTACGGCTACACCTTC CASSKGYGYTF
TRBJ2-7 NA NA TRBV28 TGTGCCAGCAGTCCCCGGGGACACGAGCAGTACTTC CASSPRGHEQYF
TRBJ1-4 NA TRBD1 TRBV6-6 TGTGCCAGCCAACAGGGGGCCTCTAATGAAAAACTGTTTTTT CASQQGASNEKLFF
TRBJ1-2 NA NA TRBV10-2 TGCGCCAGCAGTGAGGCTAAGACAGTTAACTATGGCTACACCTTC CASSEAKTVNYGYTF
TRBJ1-4 NA NA TRBV5-8 TGTGCCAGCAGCTTGGGGAAGGGGCCTAATGAAAAACTGTTTTTT CASSLGKGPNEKLFF
TRBJ2-7 NA NA TRBV23-1 TGCGCCAGCAGACACAAGTCATGGCAGGGGAAATACGAGCAGTACTTC CASRHKSWQGKYEQYF
TRBJ1-1 NA NA TRBV29-1 TGCAGCGTTGAAGATAAGGGCACTGAAGCTTTCTTT CSVEDKGTEAFF
TRBJ2-2 NA NA TRBV7-9 TGTGCCAGCAGAAAGAACACCGGGGAGCTGTTTTTT CASRKNTGELFF
TRBJ1-1 NA NA TRBV7-8 TGTGCCAGCAGCTTGCAGGGTAGGACTGAAGCTTTCTTT CASSLQGRTEAFF
TRBJ2-7 NA NA TRBV7-2 TGTGCCAGCACCCCGAGGGAAAGCAGGGTTCTCTACGAGCAGTACTTC CASTPRESRVLYEQYF
TRBJ1-5 NA NA TRBV6-6 TGTGCCAGCAGTTACGGGGGACCGCTTCAGCCCCAGCATTTT CASSYGGPLQPQHF
TRBJ2-7 NA NA TRBV11-2 TGTGCCAGCAGCCCGTTTACGTTGCGGGGGCGCTCCTACGAGCAGTACTTC CASSPFTLRGRSYEQYF
TRBJ1-5 once NA TRBV12-5 TGTGCTAGTGGTTCTCAGATTGTTCAGCCCCAGCATTTT CASGSQIVQPQHF
TRBJ2-2 NA TRBD1 TRBV10-3 TGTGCCATCAGTGAACCCTACAGGGGCAGCACCGGGGAGCTGTTTTTT CAISEPYRGSTGELFF
TRBJ2-5 NA NA TRBV10-1 TGCGCCAGCAGTGGGGAGATCCAAGAGACCCAGTACTTC CASSGEIQETQYF
TRBJ1-2 NA NA TRBV6-5 TGTGCCAGCAGTCCTAGACGGTCTAACTATGGCTACACCTTC CASSPRRSNYGYTF
TRBJ1-1 once NA TRBV5-4 TGTGCCAGCAGCTTGGTTTATGGTAACACTGAAGCTTTCTTT CASSLVYGNTEAFF
TRBJ2-7 NA NA TRBV10-3 TGTGCCATCAGTGAGTCGGGGGGCTACGAGCAGTACTTC CAISESGGYEQYF
TRBJ1-6 once NA TRBV6-5 TGTGCCAGCAGAGGAATCGAAAATTCACCCCTCCACTTT CASRGIENSPLHF
TRBJ1-1 NA TRBD1 TRBV2 TGTGCCAGCAGTAGGGACAGGGTAGTTTATTCCGACACTGAAGCTTTCTTT CASSRDRVVYSDTEAFF
TRBJ2-1 few NA TRBV6-5 TGTGCCAGCAGTTACTCTGAATGGAATGAGCAGTTCTTC CASSYSEWNEQFF
TRBJ2-7 NA TRBD1 TRBV5-4 TGTGCCAGCAGCCCCGGGACAGGAGCCTACGAGCAGTACTTC CASSPGTGAYEQYF
TRBJ2-3 NA TRBD1 TRBV12-5 TGTGCTAGTGGTTTGGTACTTATGTTTGGTGGGACAGAAAGCACAGATACGCAGTATTTT CASGLVLMFGGTESTDTQYF
TRBJ1-5 NA NA TRBV6-2/TRBV6-3 TGTGCCAGCAGTTACTCTGGGGGTTATCAGCCCCAGCATTTT CASSYSGGYQPQHF
TRBJ2-7 NA NA TRBV3-1/TRBV3-2 TGTGCCAGCAGCCAATCAGGGGTGGAAGTCTTC CASSQSGVEVF
TRBJ1-2 NA TRBD1 TRBV28 TGTGCCAGCAGTTCCCCCTCCGGACAGGGGGCGAAAGGCTACACCTTC CASSSPSGQGAKGYTF
TRBJ1-2 NA TRBD1 TRBV18 TGTGCCAGCTCACCACGGACAGGCGAGGAGTGGGGCTACACCTTC CASSPRTGEEWGYTF